The 24 T cell receptor beta chains in this list originate from one sample, sequenced in a study of cytomegalovirus exposure and HLA in healthy donors (dated by TCRdb to 2016 to 2017). Libraries were constructed by the immunoSEQ multiplex PCR assay. For the multiplex PCR, a mixture combining 60 forward primers for TCR Vbeta segments and 13 reverse primers for TCR Jbeta segments was used. TCRdb carries this immuneACCESS record with in-frame sequences only. Its versions omit some clonotypes, under half of them owing to an unresolved V gene in the studies checked, with the rest unexplained. This sample's table lists around 150,000 clones. Of the sample, over 1% falls within the top ten clones. The sample comprised PBMCs. The receptors here all came from a woman aged 55 to 70 in good health and CMV-seronegative.

The V and J genes are TRBV5-1 and TRBJ2-5; 7 bases are a match to TRBD1. Trimming cost V 4 bases and J 8 bases; bases outside gene matches: 8. The CDR3 runs to 13 residues. CDR1 and CDR2 from the germline V gene are SGHRS and YFSETQ. The CDR3 protein is CASSVGQKETQYF. In nucleotides, the CDR3 is TGCGCCAGCAGCGTGGGACAGAAGGAAACCCAGTACTTC.

This rearrangement joins TRBV27 to TRBJ2-2; maybe TRBD1 (6 bases). Trimming cost V 8 bases and J 6 bases, with 19 bases left between them. CDR3 length equals 15 residues. Germline V gives CDR1 MNHEY, CDR2 SMNVEV (reference sequence). In nucleotides, the CDR3 is TGTGCCAGCGGTCTGGGGGCAGGGAAGGCCGGGGAGCTGTTTTTT. Translating gives CASGLGAGKAGELFF.

J is TRBJ1-2 and V is TRBV7-2; no clear D gene. Per the germline V gene, CDR1 is SGHTA and CDR2 is FQGNSA. Between the trimmed V and J ends, which lost 0 bases and 7 bases, there was a span of 12 bases. CDR3 length: 14 residues. CDR3 residues: CASSLATAIFGYTF. In DNA form, the CDR3 reads TGTGCCAGCAGCTTAGCCACAGCTATTTTTGGCTACACCTTC.

Turning to this clone: Other DNA sequences from this sample encode an identical CDR3 as well. This chain links TRBV5-4 with TRBJ1-1, with D possibly matching TRBD1 (6 bases). The germline gives CDR1 SGHNT, CDR2 YYREEE (reference sequence). The CDR3 spans 14 residues. V was shortened by 0 bases and J by 1 base, with 7 bases between the two germline ends. The CDR3 reads CASSLGGGNTEAFF. The CDR3 coding sequence is TGTGCCAGCAGCTTGGGAGGGGGGAACACTGAAGCTTTCTTT.

The chain links TRBV21-1 to TRBJ2-7; the tabulated D call, TRBD2, remains unverified against the DNA. TRBV21-1 is a documented pseudogene. There are 18 residues in the CDR3. The DNA of the CDR3 is TGTGCCAGCAGTTATCCCAACCGATCGGGAGTGGATACCTACGAGCAGTACTTC. It is translated as CASSYPNRSGVDTYEQYF.

The rearrangement joins TRBV7-2 to TRBJ1-1; maybe TRBD1 (5 bases). Trimming shortened V by 5 bases and J by 2 bases, and 15 bases separated the two germline ends. CDR1 and CDR2 (germline): SGHTA, FQGNSA. CDR3 size: 15 residues. The DNA of the CDR3 is TGTGCCAGCAGCCCTTTAGGGGAAGTAAACACTGAAGCTTTCTTT. It translates to CASSPLGEVNTEAFF.

CDR3 DNA: TGTGCCAGTAGTATAACAGATAGCAATCAGCCCCAGCATTTT. Protein product: CASSITDSNQPQHF. V gene TRBV19 combines with J gene TRBJ1-5; D unclear. CDR1 is LNHDA, CDR2 SQIVND, per germline (reference sequence). V lost 2 bases to trimming and J lost 0 bases, with 5 bases between them. This CDR3 spans 14 amino acids. The variable domain in full, with the rest retrieved from reference TRBV19 and TRBJ1-5, is DGGITQSPKYLFRKEGQNVTLSCEQNLNHDAMYWYRQDPGQGLRLIYYSQIVNDFQKGDIAEGYSVSREKKESFPLTVTSAQKNPTAFYLCASSITDSNQPQHFGDGTRLSIL.

The V and J genes are TRBV30 and TRBJ1-1, with 7 bases matching TRBD1. V shed 5 bases, J shed 2 bases, and the junction held 11 bases outside the gene matches. The germline CDR1 and CDR2 sequences are GTSNPN and SVGIG (reference sequence). CDR3 length equals 15 residues. This chain's CDR3 is CAWRTGIVRNTEAFF. In DNA form, the CDR3 reads TGTGCCTGGCGGACAGGAATCGTCAGAAACACTGAAGCTTTCTTT.

The chain couples TRBV5-4 to TRBJ2-7; 7 nucleotides align to TRBD1. The germline V gene encodes CDR1 SGHNT and CDR2 YYREEE (reference sequence). The CDR3 runs 14 residues. V trimming: 4 bases; J trimming: 3 bases; junction bases outside the gene matches: 7. As DNA, the CDR3 is TGTGCCAGCAGCCGACAGGGAACGAGCTACGAGCAGTACTTC. Translating gives CASSRQGTSYEQYF.

V is TRBV7-2 and J is TRBJ1-1, with 8 nucleotides matching TRBD1. The trim removed 3 bases at V and 1 base at J, leaving 4 bases unmatched. Germline CDR1 SGHTA, CDR2 FQGNSA. The CDR3 totals 15 residues. The chain's CDR3 is CASSFQGAGNTEAFF. CDR3 sequence (DNA): TGTGCCAGCAGCTTCCAGGGGGCGGGGAACACTGAAGCTTTCTTT. Combining the CDR3 with reference TRBV7-2 and TRBJ1-1 gives the whole variable domain GAGVSQSPSNKVTEKGKDVELRCDPISGHTALYWYRQSLGQGLEFLIYFQGNSAPDKSGLPSDRFSAERTGGSVSTLTIQRTQQEDSAVYLCASSFQGAGNTEAFFGQGTRLTVV.

V and J are TRBV5-6 and TRBJ2-7; unclear D gene. The V and J ends lost 2 bases and 1 base respectively, with 13 bases between them. The CDR3 extends over 15 amino acids. The germline V gene has CDR1 SGHDT and CDR2 YYEEEE. As DNA, the CDR3 is TGTGCCAGCAGCTTTTCGCCTCGAGGATCCTACGAGCAGTACTTC. Its protein is CASSFSPRGSYEQYF. Using reference TRBV5-6 and TRBJ2-7 for the parts outside the CDR3, the full variable domain is DAGVTQSPTHLIKTRGQQVTLRCSPKSGHDTVSWYQQALGQGPQFIFQYYEEEERQRGNFPDRFSGHQFPNYSSELNVNALLLGDSALYLCASSFSPRGSYEQYFGPGTRLTVT.

The CDR3 spells CASSLMEVQNTDTQYF. CDR3 in DNA: TGTGCCAGCAGCTTAATGGAGGTACAGAACACAGATACGCAGTATTTT. The chain recombines TRBV11-2 with TRBJ2-3, with a tentative D call TRBD2 (5 bases). V was pared by 2 bases and J by 2 bases, with 14 bases between. The V gene's germline CDR1 is SGHAT and CDR2 FQNNGV. The CDR3 spans 16 residues. The entire variable domain, with the rest obtained from reference TRBV11-2 and TRBJ2-3, is as follows: EAGVAQSPRYKIIEKRQSVAFWCNPISGHATLYWYQQILGQGPKLLIQFQNNGVVDDSQLPKDRFSAERLKGVDSTLKIQPAKLEDSAVYLCASSLMEVQNTDTQYFGPGTRLTVL.

The V and J genes are TRBV7-8 and TRBJ2-7; 11 bases are shared with TRBD1. Germline CDR1 is SGHVS and CDR2 is FQNEAQ. The CDR3 runs to 15 residues. V was pared by 5 bases and J by 6 bases, with 9 bases of the junction left unmatched. This CDR3 reads CASSPWGQGVSEQYF. Here the CDR3 DNA reads TGTGCCAGCAGCCCCTGGGGACAGGGGGTCTCCGAGCAGTACTTC.

This chain's CDR3 is CASSTPGQALYEQYF. In DNA form, the CDR3 reads TGTGCCAGTAGTACCCCGGGACAGGCGCTCTACGAGCAGTACTTC. The chain is built from TRBV19 and TRBJ2-7; 8 nucleotides align to TRBD1. Losses at the gene ends were 4 bases for V and 3 bases for J; bases not matched to a gene: 8. The CDR3 runs 15 residues. Germline-derived CDR1 and CDR2 are LNHDA and SQIVND (reference sequence).

V gene TRBV4-2 combines with J gene TRBJ1-1, with 8 bases fitting TRBD1. V lost 6 bases and J lost 7; bases outside the gene matches: 4. The CDR3 is 12 amino acids. Germline assignment: CDR1 LGHNA and CDR2 YNFKEQ. The CDR3: CASRGDRFEAFF. The CDR3, as DNA: TGTGCCAGCAGGGGGGACAGGTTTGAAGCTTTCTTT.

The gene calls are TRBV18 and TRBJ2-5; D may be TRBD1 (7 bases). Trimming took 3 bases from V and 5 from J, leaving 16 bases between them. The CDR3 is 15 residues long. Looked up from germline, CDR1 is KGHSH and CDR2 is LQKENI. The CDR3 protein is CASSPLRPGGETQYF. The CDR3 DNA follows: TGTGCCAGCTCACCCCTTCGTCCAGGGGGGGAGACCCAGTACTTC.

The chain employs TRBV7-2 and TRBJ2-7; 10 positions agree with TRBD2. V trimming: 4 bases; J trimming: 4 bases; junction bases outside the gene matches: 10. This CDR3 is 16 amino acids long. Germline assignment: CDR1 SGHTA and CDR2 FQGNSA. The CDR3 region has the DNA TGTGCCAGCAGCTACTCGGCTAGCGGGGGCTCTTACGAGCAGTACTTC. This sequence encodes CASSYSASGGSYEQYF.

This sequence joins TRBV29-1 and TRBJ2-1; 12 bases align to TRBD2. The V gene's germline CDR1 is SQVTM and CDR2 ANQGSEA. Trimming took 7 bases from V and 7 from J; bases not matched to a gene: 8. The CDR3 is made up of 14 amino acids. The CDR3 sequence: CSARLAGVRNEQFF. The CDR3 nucleotides read TGCAGCGCTCGACTAGCGGGAGTGAGGAATGAGCAGTTCTTC.

The chain has TRBV2 and TRBJ2-3; no clear D gene. V was clipped by 5 bases and J by 1 base, with 7 bases between them. From germline, CDR1 is SNHLY and CDR2 FYNNEI. This CDR3 contains 13 residues. The CDR3 sequence: CASSPQGTDTQYF. For the CDR3, the DNA is TGTGCCAGCAGTCCCCAGGGCACAGATACGCAGTATTTT.

This chain uses TRBV4-1 with TRBJ1-2, with a possible D match to TRBD1 (6 bases). Germline loops: CDR1 MGHRA, CDR2 YSYEKL. The V end was cut by 2 bases, the J end by 4 bases, with 14 bases between. CDR3 length equals 15 residues. This chain's CDR3 is CASSQRGGEAYGYTF. CDR3 in DNA: TGCGCCAGCAGCCAAAGAGGGGGGGAGGCCTATGGCTACACCTTC.

The CDR3 reads CASSPPSGEQFF. As DNA, the CDR3 is TGCGCCAGCAGCCCCCCTAGCGGTGAGCAGTTCTTC. The chain links TRBV4-1 to TRBJ2-1; TRBD2 aligns across 7 bases. The germline CDR1 and CDR2 sequences are MGHRA and YSYEKL. After removal of 4 bases from V and 9 bases from J, the junction contained 3 bases not matched to a gene. This CDR3 is built from 12 residues.

The chain joins TRBV15 to TRBJ2-2; D unclear. This CDR3 spans 14 amino acids. Trimming left V 5 bases short and J 1 base short, with 8 bases between. The germline V gene has CDR1 LNHNV and CDR2 YYDKDF (reference sequence). CDR3 sequence (DNA): TGTGCCACCAGCCCAACTATGAACACCGGGGAGCTGTTTTTT. Protein product: CATSPTMNTGELFF.

This sequence joins TRBV6-6 and TRBJ2-3; 8 bases are a match to TRBD1. In germline, CDR1 is MNHNY, CDR2 SVGAGI (reference sequence). The V segment lost 2 bases and the J segment 7 bases; nucleotides outside the gene matches: 2. The CDR3 has 13 residues. CDR3 coding DNA: TGTGCCAGCAGTTACGCAGGGGGCAATACGCAGTATTTT. It yields the protein CASSYAGGNTQYF.

V is TRBV2 and J is TRBJ2-4, with a possible D match to TRBD1 (6 bases). The V gene lost 6 bases and the J gene lost 8 bases, with 14 bases spanning the gap. The germline V gene encodes CDR1 SNHLY and CDR2 FYNNEI. This CDR3 contains 13 residues. The DNA of the CDR3 is TGTGCCAGCAGAGCGGACAGAGGTTACATTCAGTACTTC. As protein: CASRADRGYIQYF.